This T cell receptor (beta chain) is drawn from a study of persistence of HIV-infected CD4 T cells. Worth noting for this clone: Its antigen remains unknown.

Study observations and caveats: Compared with CD3/CD28-stimulated cells, CMV- and Gag-responding cells showed lower TCRbeta richness.

Cells were stimulated with overlapping HIV-1 Gag 15-mer peptides. CD40L-negative CD69-negative CD45RO-high memory CD4+ T cells were sorted as populations depleted of antigen-responding cells. Plasma HIV-1 RNA stayed below 50 copies/mL for at least 4 years. The CDR3 is 16 amino acids. The ends lost 4 bases at V and 2 bases at J; junction bases unmatched: 11. CDR1 is MGHDK, CDR2 SYGVNS, per germline. This was the immunoSEQ version 4 assay in survey mode. Some clones are missing from TCRdb's copy, which holds only in-frame ones; the method was immunoSEQ multiplex PCR. Altogether approximately 32,000 clones are present, about four fifths being singletons, with the ten largest covering about a sixth.

This receptor was identified in an adult woman with HIV who was CMV-seropositive. The input for sequencing was CD4+ T cells sorted from PBMCs after approximately 19-hour stimulation, taken from a patient who received antiretroviral therapy. The chain carries TRBV25-1 and TRBJ2-7; 7 nucleotides match TRBD2. The CDR3 nucleotides are TGTGCCAGCAGTGGGTTCCCCCCGGGGGGTACCTACGAGCAGTACTTC. Protein: CASSGFPPGGTYEQYF.